This TCR beta chain was observed in a study of T cell responses to AZD1222 COVID-19 vaccine. Study results and caveats: Clonal diversity may have been underestimated, and the donors were mostly white British, with more females than males. Unmutated variant regions reportedly attract nearly half of all spike-specific TCRs.

The V segment lost 2 bases and the J segment 9 bases; nucleotides outside the gene matches: 11. CDR1 SGHDN and CDR2 FVKESK come from the germline V gene. The CDR3 sequence is 17 residues long. The data were produced by immunoSEQ multiplex PCR, yet TCRdb's version contains in-frame clones alone and is incomplete. This table holds 110,000 or so clones, over 75% found once. Worth noting for this clone: Its target is not known.

Here the sequenced sample was peripheral blood, taken 28 days after the second dose of the MenACWY control vaccine. V gene TRBV14 combines with J gene TRBJ2-1; 12 bases match TRBD2. The sequence was obtained from an adult who received the MenACWY meningococcal vaccine as a control. The DNA of the CDR3 is TGTGCCAGCAGCCAACCTCTTCTAGCGGGGGGGCTAGTTGAGCAGTTCTTC. Translated, it gives CASSQPLLAGGLVEQFF.